The clone carrying this TCR beta chain was recorded at least ten times. One entry per CDR3 protein results from TCRdb running MiXCR on the reads. The table shows about 740,000 distinct CDR3 sequences, with 35% occurring only once. The V gene lost 3 bases and the J gene lost 5 bases, with 15 bases spanning the gap. Germline CDR1 reads SGHAT; CDR2 reads FQNNGV. The CDR3 runs 15 residues. The data derive from a study of T cell repertoires in cytomegalovirus infection. The wider study: Evidence of both CMV infection and a matching HLA type came from public TCR beta signatures.

V is TRBV11-2 and J is TRBJ2-3; a weak D match, TRBD1 (7 bases). The receptor was derived from a human donor in good health (CMV status not recorded). Some clones in this sample may be carry-over from other donors' samples. The sample comprised PBMCs. The DNA of the CDR3 is TGTGCCAGCAGCTTTGGAGCAGGGGGGAGAGATACGCAGTATTTT. This translates into CASSFGAGGRDTQYF.